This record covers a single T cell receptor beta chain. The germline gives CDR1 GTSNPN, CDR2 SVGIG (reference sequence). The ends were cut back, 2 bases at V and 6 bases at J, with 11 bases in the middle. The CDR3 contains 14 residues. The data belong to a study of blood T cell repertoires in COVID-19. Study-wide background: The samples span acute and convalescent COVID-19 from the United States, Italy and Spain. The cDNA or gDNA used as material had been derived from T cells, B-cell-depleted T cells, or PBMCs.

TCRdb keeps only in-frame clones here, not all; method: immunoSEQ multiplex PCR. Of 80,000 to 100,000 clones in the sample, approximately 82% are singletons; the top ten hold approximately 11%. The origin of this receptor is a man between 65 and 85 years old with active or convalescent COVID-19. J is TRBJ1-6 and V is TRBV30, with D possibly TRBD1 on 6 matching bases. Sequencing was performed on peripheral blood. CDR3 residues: CAWSLGGANSPLHF. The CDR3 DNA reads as TGTGCCTGGAGTCTAGGGGGGGCTAATTCACCCCTCCACTTT. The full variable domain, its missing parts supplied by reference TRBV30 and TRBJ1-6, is SQTIHQWPATLVQPVGSPLSLECTVEGTSNPNLYWYRQAAGRGLQLLFYSVGIGQISSEVPQNLSASRPQDRQFILSSKKLLLSDSGFYLCAWSLGGANSPLHFGNGTRLTVT.